The next 28 T cell receptor beta chains were all read from a single sample in a study of T cells in Graves' hyperthyroidism and ophthalmopathy. Amplified TCR beta CDR3 regions came from RNA transcripts. A first-round RT-PCR of the TCR CDR3 used the HTBI primer set. MiXCR, run by TCRdb on the multiplex PCR reads, gives a single entry per CDR3 protein. The data contain hundreds of thousands of distinct CDR3 sequences, 38% of them singletons. The source material was blood. The receptors were sampled from a man between 18 and 35 years old with Graves' hyperthyroidism.

This clonotype was detected ten times or more. This chain joins TRBV10-2 and TRBJ1-1, with unresolved D. This CDR3 has 14 residues. Trimming took 4 bases from V and 0 from J, leaving 9 bases between them. In germline, CDR1 is WSHSY, CDR2 SAAADI. CDR3 region: CASSGGRLNTEAFF. Here the CDR3 DNA reads TGCGCCAGCAGTGGCGGACGTCTGAACACTGAAGCTTTCTTT.

Concerning this clonotype: A read error may be the cause here, since a much bigger clone is one base away. The chain uses TRBV29-1 and TRBJ2-5; the match to TRBD1 covers 8 bases. From germline, CDR1 is SQVTM and CDR2 ANQGSEA. Trimming at V came to 2 bases and at J to 3 bases, leaving 5 bases not matched to a gene. CDR3 length: 14 amino acids. CDR3: CSVELLGQEETQYF. Written as DNA, the CDR3 is TGCAGCGTTGAACTGTTGGGACAGGAAGAGACCCAGTACTTC.

This chain connects TRBV6-5 to TRBJ1-1; no firm D call. V shed 2 bases and J shed 5 bases, with 9 bases lying between them. The CDR3 runs to 13 residues. CDR1 and CDR2 from the germline V gene are MNHEY and SVGAGI. Written as DNA, the CDR3 is TGTGCCAGCAGTTACATCGGAGGAACTGAAGCTTTCTTT. Translated: CASSYIGGTEAFF.

J is TRBJ2-5 and V is TRBV29-1, with 8 bases matching TRBD1. Germline CDR1 reads SQVTM; CDR2 reads ANQGSEA. The ends lost 6 bases at V and 7 bases at J; junction bases unmatched: 4. The length of the CDR3 is 11 residues. CDR3: CSVDRGGTQYF. DNA for the CDR3: TGCAGCGTCGACAGGGGCGGGACCCAGTACTTC.

This clonotype turned up a few times. J is TRBJ1-2 and V is TRBV6-1; 8 bases are a match to TRBD1. With V trimmed by 8 bases and J by 3 bases, 5 bases remained unmatched. Germline CDR1 reads MNHNS; CDR2 reads SASEGT. The CDR3 spans 13 residues. CDR3 region: CASSVDRDYGYTF. CDR3 in DNA: TGTGCCAGCTCAGTGGACAGGGACTATGGCTACACCTTC.

This clonotype was detected a few times. The CDR3 region has the DNA TGTGCCAGCAGCCTGAGTAGCGGGTCTAGCGAGCAGTACTTC. This gives the protein CASSLSSGSSEQYF. The rearrangement links TRBV7-8 to TRBJ2-7, with 7 bases fitting TRBD2. V lost 5 bases and J lost 6; bases outside the gene matches: 10. The CDR3 extends over 14 amino acids. CDR1 and CDR2 from the germline V gene are SGHVS and FQNEAQ.

The V gene is TRBV6-5, the J gene TRBJ1-1; D is undetermined. The CDR3 is made up of 14 amino acids. From germline, CDR1 is MNHEY and CDR2 SVGAGI. V dropped 0 bases and J dropped 11 bases, with 16 bases sitting between them. CDR3 DNA sequence: TGTGCCAGCAGTTACTCTAAATTTTCGGGGTACGCTTTCTTT. Protein product: CASSYSKFSGYAFF.

V gene TRBV11-1 combines with J gene TRBJ2-7; 8 positions match TRBD2. Germline V lookup: CDR1 SGHAT, CDR2 FQDESV (reference sequence). This CDR3 contains 17 residues. V shed 5 bases and J 7 bases; nucleotides not matched to a gene: 19. The CDR3, as DNA: TGTGCCAGCAGCGCGGACCCTAGCGAGCGGGAGTCGCGAGAGCAGTACTTC. Encoded protein: CASSADPSERESREQYF.

As regards this clonotype: A much larger clone sits a single nucleotide away, making a read error possible. The chain employs TRBV2 and TRBJ1-1; D uncertain. Germline CDR1 reads SNHLY; CDR2 reads FYNNEI. This CDR3 comprises 12 residues. Trimming removed 3 bases from V and 6 bases from J, with 8 bases in between. DNA for the CDR3: TGTGCCAGCAGTGATAGTGGCGCTGAAGCTTTCTTT. Protein sequence: CASSDSGAEAFF.

J is TRBJ2-5 and V is TRBV20-1, with 10 bases lining up with TRBD1. V gave up 4 bases and J gave up 5 bases; unmatched junction bases: 7. CDR1 DFQATT and CDR2 SNEGSKA come from the germline V gene (reference sequence). The CDR3 covers 14 residues. The CDR3 spells CSANRDRGGETQYF. As DNA, the CDR3 is TGCAGTGCTAACCGGGACAGGGGAGGGGAGACCCAGTACTTC.

For this clonotype: A read error is possible here, since a much larger clone lies one base away. This chain connects TRBV7-2 to TRBJ1-3; D is undetermined. V was cut by 7 bases and J by 5 bases, with 12 bases left in between. CDR3 length equals 13 residues. From germline, CDR1 is SGHTA and CDR2 FQGNSA. The CDR3 spells CASIPGFRNTIYF. Here the CDR3 DNA reads TGTGCCAGCATCCCTGGGTTTCGAAACACCATATATTTT.

The chain uses TRBV9 and TRBJ2-7, with a tentative D call TRBD1 (6 bases). Germline V CDR1 and CDR2: SGDLS, YYNGEE. This CDR3 has 13 residues. Trimming shortened V by 5 bases and J by 4 bases, and 13 bases separated the two germline ends. Written as DNA, the CDR3 is TGTGCCAGCAGTCGACAGGCTCGGTACGAGCAGTACTTC. This sequence encodes CASSRQARYEQYF.

This clonotype was observed many times. The chain recombines TRBV7-2 with TRBJ2-7; D not certain. The CDR3 sequence is 13 residues long. CDR1 and CDR2 from the germline V gene are SGHTA and FQGNSA. Deletions cut 2 bases from V and 6 bases from J, with 11 bases between. CDR3 amino acids: CASSLYASPEQYF. The CDR3, as DNA: TGTGCCAGCAGCTTATACGCGTCTCCCGAGCAGTACTTC.

This clonotype was seen a few times. The CDR3: CASSGRQRIYGYTF. CDR3 DNA: TGTGCCAGCAGCGGCCGACAGAGGATCTATGGCTACACCTTC. The chain carries TRBV11-2 and TRBJ1-2; D is possibly TRBD1 (5 bases). V was trimmed by 5 bases and J by 4 bases, leaving 14 bases between them. Germline V gene lookup returns CDR1 SGHAT and CDR2 FQNNGV. The CDR3 is made up of 14 amino acids.

This clonotype was picked up a small number of times. The V and J genes are TRBV7-6 and TRBJ1-3; D is possibly TRBD1 (5 bases). The CDR3 totals 15 residues. CDR1 and CDR2 (germline): SGHVS, FNYEAQ. V was shortened by 6 bases and J by 2 bases, with 14 bases between the two germline ends. DNA of the CDR3: TGTGCCAGCAGTGGGGCGGGAGCGGCTGGAAACACCATATATTTT. It translates to CASSGAGAAGNTIYF.

The CDR3 DNA follows: TGTGCCAGCAGCCCAGGGGAGGACTATGGCTACACCTTC. Translation gives CASSPGEDYGYTF. J is TRBJ1-2 and V is TRBV9, with a tentative D call TRBD1 (6 bases). This CDR3 region has 13 residues. The V end was cut by 4 bases, the J end by 3 bases, with 10 bases between. Germline CDR1 and CDR2: SGDLS and YYNGEE.

At least ten counts were recorded for this clonotype. The J gene is TRBJ1-4, the V gene TRBV5-1; no clear D. Germline CDR1 SGHRS, CDR2 YFSETQ. The CDR3 extends over 15 amino acids. V lost 0 bases, J lost 8 bases, and 14 bases lay in between. CDR3 protein: CASSLGTADGEKLFF. The CDR3 DNA sequence: TGCGCCAGCAGCTTGGGGACGGCGGATGGGGAAAAACTGTTTTTT.

This clonotype was seen ten or more times. The J gene is TRBJ1-5, the V gene TRBV5-6; D is undetermined. Germline V gene sequence: CDR1 SGHDT, CDR2 YYEEEE. Trimming pared 1 base from V and 3 bases from J, leaving 5 bases between. This CDR3 is built from 13 residues. The DNA of the CDR3 is TGTGCCAGCAGCTTGAGGCCCAATCAGCCCCAGCATTTT. It translates to CASSLRPNQPQHF.

This clonotype was recorded many times. The rearrangement links TRBV29-1 to TRBJ2-7, with D unclear. Germline V lookup: CDR1 SQVTM, CDR2 ANQGSEA. Trimming left V 4 bases short and J 6 bases short, with 13 bases between. The CDR3 is 12 amino acids. The CDR3 spells CSVGPPLSEQYF. In DNA, the CDR3 is TGCAGCGTTGGCCCCCCTCTGAGCGAGCAGTACTTC.

Turning to this clonotype: This may be a read error: a much more frequent sequence differs by one nucleotide. The rearrangement uses TRBV24-1 and TRBJ1-2; the match to TRBD1 covers 9 bases. CDR1 is KGHDR, CDR2 SFDVKD, per germline. CDR3 length: 13 residues. Unmatched junction bases numbered 9, after V lost 11 bases and J lost 6 bases. CDR3 in amino acids: CAIQLRQGDGYTF. For the CDR3, the DNA is TGTGCCATCCAATTACGACAGGGGGATGGCTACACCTTC.

V and J are TRBV6-1 and TRBJ1-5; D is possibly TRBD1 (6 bases). CDR3 length: 17 amino acids. In germline, CDR1 is MNHNS, CDR2 SASEGT. V lost 0 bases to trimming and J lost 2 bases, with 14 bases between them. The CDR3 loop is CASSEALRRQGNQPQHF. Written as DNA, the CDR3 is TGTGCCAGCAGTGAAGCGCTTCGGAGACAGGGCAATCAGCCCCAGCATTTT.

Only a few counts were recorded for this clonotype. The chain is built from TRBV20-1 and TRBJ1-6, with D maybe TRBD1 (5 bases). Germline loops: CDR1 DFQATT, CDR2 SNEGSKA (reference sequence). The CDR3 spans 14 residues. V lost 0 bases to trimming and J lost 10 bases, with 13 bases between them. CDR3 protein: CSARDQSGRSPLHF. The DNA for the CDR3 is TGCAGTGCTAGAGATCAGTCAGGGAGGTCACCCCTCCACTTT.

This clonotype was seen a single time. The gene calls are TRBV7-9 and TRBJ2-5; D call uncertain. Germline-derived CDR1 and CDR2 are SEHNR and FQNEAQ (reference sequence). V was trimmed by 5 bases and J by 6 bases, leaving 7 bases between them. This CDR3 is built from 11 residues. The CDR3 region has the DNA TGTGCCAGCAGCCAAGTCCAGACCCAGTACTTC. This codes for CASSQVQTQYF.

The V gene is TRBV7-9, the J gene TRBJ1-2, with D possibly being TRBD1 (6 bases). CDR3 length equals 14 residues. Germline assignment: CDR1 SEHNR and CDR2 FQNEAQ (reference sequence). The V and J ends lost 1 base and 8 bases respectively, with 14 bases between them. As DNA, the CDR3 is TGTGCCAGCAGCTTAGTAACAGGGTTGAGAGGCTACACCTTC. Protein: CASSLVTGLRGYTF.

This clonotype was detected ten times or more. The chain joins TRBV29-1 to TRBJ2-5; the D gene is possibly TRBD2 (5 bases). Germline V gene data show CDR1 as SQVTM and CDR2 as ANQGSEA. CDR3 length equals 12 residues. Trimming cost V 7 bases and J 5 bases, with 14 bases left between them. Here the CDR3 DNA reads TGCAGCGCTGTTCCAACGGGGGAGACCCAGTACTTC. This codes for CSAVPTGETQYF. Combining the CDR3 with reference TRBV29-1 and TRBJ2-5 gives the whole variable domain SAVISQKPSRDICQRGTSLTIQCQVDSQVTMMFWYRQQPGQSLTLIATANQGSEATYESGFVIDKFPISRPNLTFSTLTVSNMSPEDSSIYLCSAVPTGETQYFGPGTRLLVL.

There are a few counts of this clonotype. The chain is built from TRBV5-4 and TRBJ2-7; no reliable D call. This CDR3 has 16 amino acids. Looked up from germline, CDR1 is SGHNT and CDR2 is YYREEE (reference sequence). The V end lost 4 bases, the J end lost 3 bases, and 20 bases lay between the germline ends. This CDR3 is CASSHDPGRLNYEQYF. CDR3 sequence (DNA): TGTGCCAGCAGCCACGATCCCGGACGCCTAAACTACGAGCAGTACTTC.

In regard to this clonotype: The CDR3 ends on some other residue instead of the conserved phenylalanine or tryptophan, so this is likely a read error. The V call is TRBV7-9, the J call TRBJ2-7; D is unclear. This CDR3 is 13 amino acids long. Germline V gene data show CDR1 as SEHNR and CDR2 as FQNEAQ (reference sequence). V was clipped by 3 bases and J by 4 bases, with 10 bases between them. CDR3 loop: CASSFQVRYEQYL. DNA of the CDR3: TGTGCCAGCAGCTTCCAGGTCAGATACGAGCAGTACCTC.

CDR3 coding DNA: TGTGCCATCAGTGAGTCGACAGGGGAACAGCCCCAGCATTTT. Encoded protein: CAISESTGEQPQHF. This rearrangement joins TRBV10-3 to TRBJ1-5; TRBD1 aligns across 8 bases. Germline assignment: CDR1 ENHRY and CDR2 SYGVKD. This CDR3 is built from 14 residues. V gave up 0 bases and J gave up 7 bases; unmatched junction bases: 2.